One and the same sample provided the 30 T cell receptor beta chains below, sequenced in a study of Graves' ophthalmopathy and Graves' hyperthyroidism. Beta-chain TCR CDR3 regions were amplified from RNA transcripts. First-round RT-PCR with HTBI primers preceded a second-round multiplex PCR. TCRdb passed the multiplex PCR reads through MiXCR, listing each CDR3 protein once. The sample shows approximately 330,000 distinct CDR3 sequences, 15% to 20% of them seen only once. Material: peripheral blood. The receptors originated from an adult man with Graves' ophthalmopathy.

The chain couples TRBV11-2 to TRBJ2-7; 10 positions agree with TRBD1. CDR1 is SGHAT, CDR2 FQNNGV, per germline. CDR3 size: 15 residues. V lost 4 bases and J lost 4; bases outside the gene matches: 7. The CDR3 coding sequence is TGTGCCAGCAGCTCGTACCGGGACAGGGGATACGAGCAGTACTTC. This encodes CASSSYRDRGYEQYF.

The table lists this clonotype with a few counts. CDR3 in DNA: TGTGCCAGCAGCCAAGATTTGAGGGTAGGTCAGCCCCAGCATTTT. It translates to CASSQDLRVGQPQHF. The chain links TRBV3-1 to TRBJ1-5; no clear D gene. There are 15 residues in the CDR3. Trimming took off 0 bases at V and 6 bases at J, with 12 bases between the two ends. Germline values: CDR1 LGHDT, CDR2 YNNKEL (reference sequence).

In its sample, this clonotype was seen many times. V is TRBV7-2 and J is TRBJ1-6, with a possible D match to TRBD1 (6 bases). Germline values: CDR1 SGHTA, CDR2 FQGNSA. The CDR3 is 15 amino acids. Trimming stripped 4 bases from V and 8 bases from J, with 15 bases between. Here the CDR3 reads CASSSQTGSHSPLHF. In DNA, the CDR3 is TGTGCCAGCAGCTCCCAGACAGGATCCCATTCACCCCTCCACTTT. Together with reference TRBV7-2 and TRBJ1-6, the CDR3 gives the full variable domain: GAGVSQSPSNKVTEKGKDVELRCDPISGHTALYWYRQSLGQGLEFLIYFQGNSAPDKSGLPSDRFSAERTGGSVSTLTIQRTQQEDSAVYLCASSSQTGSHSPLHFGNGTRLTVT.

This clonotype has ten or more counts. The chain employs TRBV6-1 and TRBJ1-1; 11 bases are a match to TRBD1. The CDR3 is 14 residues long. The germline V gene encodes CDR1 MNHNS and CDR2 SASEGT. Trimming removed 7 bases from V and 6 bases from J; junction bases left unmatched: 7. This CDR3 reads CASKKDRGLSEAFF. In DNA, the CDR3 is TGTGCCAGCAAGAAGGACAGGGGGCTATCTGAAGCTTTCTTT.

This clonotype was observed at least ten times. The chain carries TRBV7-9 and TRBJ2-7; 12 nucleotides agree with TRBD2. J was trimmed by 4 bases and V by 5 bases; bases with no gene match: 6. The CDR3 length is 15 residues. The germline gives CDR1 SEHNR, CDR2 FQNEAQ (reference sequence). The CDR3 region is CASSPRLAGVYEQYF. The CDR3 DNA follows: TGTGCCAGCAGCCCCCGACTAGCGGGAGTTTACGAGCAGTACTTC.

This clonotype was counted ten times or more. V is TRBV10-3 and J is TRBJ1-5, with D tentatively TRBD1 (5 bases). The CDR3 has 14 amino acids. Looked up from germline, CDR1 is ENHRY and CDR2 is SYGVKD. The V and J ends lost 4 bases and 9 bases respectively, with 16 bases between them. The CDR3, as DNA: TGTGCCATCAGTGGAGGGGCGGCTTATTGGCCCCAGCATTTT. It yields the protein CAISGGAAYWPQHF.

This clonotype was picked up many times. The chain employs TRBV29-1 and TRBJ1-1, with 7 positions matching TRBD1. After removal of 5 bases from V and 8 bases from J, the junction contained 11 bases not matched to a gene. Germline V gene sequence: CDR1 SQVTM, CDR2 ANQGSEA. The CDR3 contains 13 residues. The CDR3 region has the DNA TGCAGCGTTCAGACAACCGGGACAGCGGAAGCTTTCTTT. Its translation: CSVQTTGTAEAFF.

This clonotype occurred once. The chain carries TRBV30 and TRBJ1-1, with unresolved D. V lost 0 bases and J lost 7, with 6 bases in between. The CDR3 extends over 11 amino acids. Germline CDR1 is GTSNPN and CDR2 is SVGIG (reference sequence). In DNA form, the CDR3 reads TGTGCCTGGAGTGTATGGCTTGAAGCTTTCTTT. Residues: CAWSVWLEAFF.

This clonotype was detected ten times or more. The chain combines TRBV2 with TRBJ2-5, with 9 bases aligning to TRBD1. The CDR3 contains 15 residues. CDR1 SNHLY and CDR2 FYNNEI come from the germline V gene. V lost 7 bases to trimming and J lost 2 bases; unmatched junction nucleotides: 8. This chain's CDR3 is CASTRGTGLQETQYF. The CDR3 DNA is TGTGCCAGCACCCGAGGGACAGGGCTACAAGAGACCCAGTACTTC.

Here the CDR3 DNA reads TGTGCCACCATGGAGTCCACTAACTATGGCTACACCTTC. Translation gives CATMESTNYGYTF. The chain couples TRBV10-3 to TRBJ1-2; D remains unclear. The CDR3 loop spans 13 amino acids. V was pared by 10 bases and J by 0 bases, with 12 bases between. In germline, CDR1 is ENHRY, CDR2 SYGVKD.

This clonotype was observed at least ten times. This chain connects TRBV5-1 to TRBJ2-6; D unresolved. The CDR3 length is 16 residues. Trimming shortened V by 0 bases and J by 0 bases, and 7 bases separated the two germline ends. Germline values: CDR1 SGHRS, CDR2 YFSETQ. Written as DNA, the CDR3 is TGCGCCAGCAGCTTGGGACACAGCTCTGGGGCCAACGTCCTGACTTTC. Protein sequence: CASSLGHSSGANVLTF. Based on the CDR3 plus reference TRBV5-1 and TRBJ2-6, the full variable domain is KAGVTQTPRYLIKTRGQQVTLSCSPISGHRSVSWYQQTPGQGLQFLFEYFSETQRNKGNFPGRFSGRQFSNSRSEMNVSTLELGDSALYLCASSLGHSSGANVLTFGAGSRLTVL.

With regard to this clonotype: A much larger clone sits a single nucleotide away, making a read error possible. Likely a read error: the CDR3 ends without its conserved phenylalanine or tryptophan. The V and J genes are TRBV12-3 or TRBV12-4 and TRBJ1-1; TRBD1 matches 8 bases. With V trimmed by 6 bases and J by 2 bases, 5 bases remained unmatched. This CDR3 spans 14 amino acids. The CDR3 reads CASRPDRDNTEAFL. CDR3 DNA: TGTGCCAGCAGGCCGGACAGGGACAACACTGAAGCTTTCCTT.

The chain employs TRBV4-2 and TRBJ2-2; 8 nucleotides align to TRBD2. The germline CDR1 and CDR2 sequences are LGHNA and YNFKEQ. CDR3 size: 18 residues. V was clipped by 4 bases and J by 4 bases; unmatched bases: 14. CDR3 residues: CASSRIPVGRGGTGELFF. CDR3 nucleotide sequence: TGTGCCAGCAGCCGAATCCCTGTCGGACGGGGGGGCACCGGGGAGCTGTTTTTT.

This clonotype was detected many times. The gene calls are TRBV5-1 and TRBJ2-5, with D tentatively TRBD1 or TRBD2 (5 bases each). Germline V CDR1 and CDR2: SGHRS, YFSETQ. V lost 4 bases and J 7 bases, leaving 20 bases between the germline ends. The CDR3 loop spans 15 amino acids. CDR3 residues: CASSPDIQSRGTQYF. The DNA of the CDR3 is TGCGCCAGCAGCCCGGACATTCAAAGCCGGGGGACCCAGTACTTC. The whole variable domain, filled in from reference TRBV5-1 and TRBJ2-5, reads KAGVTQTPRYLIKTRGQQVTLSCSPISGHRSVSWYQQTPGQGLQFLFEYFSETQRNKGNFPGRFSGRQFSNSRSEMNVSTLELGDSALYLCASSPDIQSRGTQYFGPGTRLLVL.

The sample holds a few counts of this clonotype. The CDR3 protein is CSVEIGAELTEAFF. The DNA for the CDR3 is TGCAGCGTTGAAATCGGGGCCGAACTCACTGAAGCTTTCTTT. This chain links TRBV29-1 with TRBJ1-1, with D perhaps matching TRBD1 (5 bases). V shed 2 bases and J shed 4 bases, with 14 bases lying between them. This CDR3 comprises 14 residues. Germline CDR1 is SQVTM and CDR2 is ANQGSEA.

This clonotype came up many times. The chain recombines TRBV9 with TRBJ1-1; tentative D call: TRBD1 (5 bases). The CDR3 totals 14 residues. Germline CDR1 is SGDLS and CDR2 is YYNGEE. V dropped 2 bases and J dropped 4 bases, with 12 bases sitting between them. Here the CDR3 DNA reads TGTGCCAGCAGCGTCCTGGAAGGGACCACTGAAGCTTTCTTT. The encoded protein is CASSVLEGTTEAFF.

This clonotype was seen repeatedly, ten times or more. V usage is TRBV18 and J usage is TRBJ1-3; possibly TRBD1 for D (5 bases). V was cut by 4 bases and J by 0 bases, with 13 bases left in between. The CDR3 contains 16 residues. CDR1 is KGHSH, CDR2 LQKENI, per germline. CDR3 region: CASSQGTPFSGNTIYF. The CDR3 region has the DNA TGTGCCAGCTCACAGGGGACTCCTTTCTCTGGAAACACCATATATTTT.

This clonotype was detected many times. The chain couples TRBV7-2 to TRBJ1-2; D is uncertain. With 3 bases removed from V and 6 bases from J, the gap between germline ends came to 14 bases. Germline CDR1 and CDR2: SGHTA and FQGNSA. CDR3 length equals 14 residues. For the CDR3, the DNA is TGTGCCAGCAGCTTCCACGGACGAGAAGATGGCTACACCTTC. Translating it yields CASSFHGREDGYTF. The whole variable domain, filled in from reference TRBV7-2 and TRBJ1-2, reads GAGVSQSPSNKVTEKGKDVELRCDPISGHTALYWYRQSLGQGLEFLIYFQGNSAPDKSGLPSDRFSAERTGGSVSTLTIQRTQQEDSAVYLCASSFHGREDGYTFGSGTRLTVV.

There are many counts of this clonotype. The chain links TRBV15 to TRBJ1-6, with a weak D call TRBD1 (6 bases). CDR3 length: 15 residues. V was clipped by 0 bases and J by 8 bases, with 11 bases between them. The germline V gene encodes CDR1 LNHNV and CDR2 YYDKDF (reference sequence). This CDR3 is CATSRDEDSDSPLHF. CDR3 bases: TGTGCCACCAGCAGAGATGAGGACAGTGATTCACCCCTCCACTTT.

The chain is built from TRBV3-1 and TRBJ1-1, with a weak D call TRBD1 (6 bases). The CDR3 is 13 amino acids. In germline, CDR1 is LGHDT, CDR2 YNNKEL (reference sequence). Trimming stripped 0 bases from V and 8 bases from J, with 10 bases between. CDR3 amino acids: CASSQDLGAEAFF. In DNA, the CDR3 is TGTGCCAGCAGCCAAGATCTGGGGGCCGAAGCTTTCTTT.

This clonotype was found many times. The genes are TRBV7-6 and TRBJ2-7, with D maybe TRBD1 (6 bases). CDR3 length: 15 amino acids. Germline CDR1 is SGHVS and CDR2 is FNYEAQ. With 3 bases removed from V and 3 bases from J, the gap between germline ends came to 15 bases. CDR3 sequence reads: CASSFGQSESYEQYF. In DNA form, the CDR3 reads TGTGCCAGCAGCTTTGGACAGTCGGAAAGCTACGAGCAGTACTTC.

This clonotype was seen repeatedly, ten times or more. J is TRBJ1-2 and V is TRBV3-1; D is undetermined. The germline V gene has CDR1 LGHDT and CDR2 YNNKEL (reference sequence). V was trimmed by 1 base and J by 8 bases, leaving 8 bases between them. The CDR3 totals 12 residues. The CDR3 DNA reads TGTGCCAGCAGCCAAGGAGGGAGCGGCTACACCTTC. Protein sequence: CASSQGGSGYTF.

This clonotype has a count of ten or more. This sequence joins TRBV7-2 and TRBJ1-5; possible D gene TRBD1, 5 bases. CDR3 length: 17 residues. V was clipped by 0 bases and J by 5 bases, with 17 bases between them. Germline CDR1 and CDR2: SGHTA and FQGNSA. CDR3 amino acids: CASSLAPQGGSYQPQHF. CDR3 bases: TGTGCCAGCAGCTTAGCGCCTCAGGGAGGATCGTATCAGCCCCAGCATTTT.

In this sample, this clonotype turned up many times. The chain couples TRBV9 to TRBJ2-7; perhaps D is TRBD1 or TRBD2 (5 bases each). The CDR3 sequence is 15 residues long. V was shortened by 0 bases and J by 6 bases, with 16 bases between the two germline ends. Germline CDR1 and CDR2: SGDLS and YYNGEE. In DNA form, the CDR3 reads TGTGCCAGCAGCGTAGATCAAGGGACCCTTCGCGAGCAGTACTTC. Its protein is CASSVDQGTLREQYF.

This clonotype was recorded many times. The chain uses TRBV7-2 and TRBJ1-2, with no clear D. CDR1 is SGHTA and CDR2 is FQGNSA in the germline V gene. Trimming took off 3 bases at V and 4 bases at J, with 6 bases between the two ends. The CDR3 has 12 residues. The CDR3 sequence is CASSFEGYGYTF. For the CDR3, the DNA is TGTGCCAGCAGCTTTGAGGGCTATGGCTACACCTTC.

The sample holds many counts of this clonotype. The chain employs TRBV28 and TRBJ1-3; 8 bases are shared with TRBD1. Germline V gene data show CDR1 as MDHEN and CDR2 as SYDVKM. This CDR3 spans 15 amino acids. V lost 6 bases, J lost 2 bases, and 6 bases stayed unmatched. The CDR3, as DNA: TGTGCCAGCAGATACCAGGGGGCGCCTGGAAACACCATATATTTT. It codes for CASRYQGAPGNTIYF.

This clonotype was found many times. The V and J genes are TRBV20-1 and TRBJ2-2; D may be TRBD1 or TRBD2 (5 bases each). Germline CDR1 is DFQATT and CDR2 is SNEGSKA (reference sequence). The CDR3 is 17 residues long. Trimming took 6 bases from V and 5 from J, leaving 25 bases between them. The CDR3 protein is CSAGATLSRERTGELFF. The CDR3, as DNA: TGCAGTGCCGGGGCGACCCTTAGTAGGGAGAGGACCGGGGAGCTGTTTTTT.

This clonotype was seen ten or more times. The chain carries TRBV29-1 and TRBJ2-7, with D possibly TRBD2 on 5 matching bases. CDR1 and CDR2 (germline): SQVTM, ANQGSEA. V dropped 4 bases and J dropped 1 base, with 11 bases sitting between them. This CDR3 region has 13 residues. The CDR3 nucleotides read TGCAGCGTTGCAACGGGAAAGTCCTACGAGCAGTACTTC. Translation gives CSVATGKSYEQYF.

This clonotype was found many times. The rearrangement uses TRBV25-1 and TRBJ2-3, with 15 positions matching TRBD2. Germline loops: CDR1 MGHDK, CDR2 SYGVNS. V was pared by 6 bases and J by 8 bases, with 3 bases of the junction left unmatched. The CDR3 runs 14 residues. In DNA form, the CDR3 reads TGTGCCAGCAGGGGGACTAGCGGGGGGAGTACGCAGTATTTT. Its translation is CASRGTSGGSTQYF.

This clonotype was observed at least ten times. This chain joins TRBV27 and TRBJ1-2; D may be TRBD1 (5 bases). There are 16 residues in the CDR3. Trimming shortened V by 5 bases and J by 2 bases, and 18 bases separated the two germline ends. Germline CDR1 MNHEY, CDR2 SMNVEV (reference sequence). The CDR3 here is CASSTKTESSNYGYTF. The CDR3 DNA follows: TGTGCCAGCAGTACGAAGACAGAGAGCTCCAACTATGGCTACACCTTC.